Here is one T cell receptor beta chain with its context. The antigen remains undetermined. The sample originates from a study of OX40 agonist ivuxolimab in advanced cancers. The study's findings and limits: Among the least clonally expanded were partial responders at 0.1-3.0 mg/kg. On average, a greater number of expanded clones characterised CD8+ T cells relative to CD4+. Low levels of normalized T-cell clonal expansion also appeared in some nonresponders. At doses 0.1 to 3.0 mg/kg, CD4+ and CD8+ clones expanded.

V gave up 5 bases and J gave up 2 bases, with 9 bases separating them. The CDR3 contains 13 residues. CDR1 LNHDA and CDR2 SQIVND come from the germline V gene (reference sequence). TCRdb keeps only in-frame clones here, not all; method: immunoSEQ multiplex PCR. The table lists 75,000 to 100,000 clones, roughly nine tenths of them singletons. The specimen comprised CD4+ or CD8+ T cells sorted from blood, sampled in a trial of the OX40 agonist ivuxolimab. The sequence came from an adult with an advanced solid tumor such as melanoma, head and neck, liver or kidney cancer. V and J are TRBV19 and TRBJ1-2, with D perhaps TRBD1 (5 bases). The CDR3 DNA is TGTGCCAGTAGTTCTGAGGGGAACTATGGCTACACCTTC. This encodes CASSSEGNYGYTF.